The rows below give T cell receptor beta chains drawn from one sample of a study of shared clonotypes between healthy human individuals. The repertoire was sequenced with immunoSEQ multiplex PCR; TCRdb's copy has only in-frame clones and lacks some. The table includes around 1.6 million clones, 95% to 99% detected once. Specimen: naive CD4+ T cells sorted from blood. Receptors were obtained from a man under 40 in good health. Each CDR3 is given without its conserved first and last residue.

J gene	V gene	CDR3 protein
TRBJ2-5	TRBV5-1	ASSGFLQETQY
TRBJ1-2	TRBV18	ASSEPGQGLYYGYT
TRBJ2-7	TRBV7-2	ASSWRTVGYEQY
TRBJ2-7	TRBV4-2	ASSQDAGPYEQY
TRBJ2-7	TRBV6-1	ASSVGGGSYEQY
TRBJ2-7	TRBV9	ASSAGQGNYEQY
TRBJ1-1	TRBV9	ASSMGRRNTEAF
TRBJ1-3	TRBV18	ASSPTDSSGNTIY
TRBJ2-3	TRBV14	ASSRGVPDTQY
TRBJ2-1	TRBV5-1	ASSPSGRERGGPYNEQF
TRBJ2-3	TRBV18	ASSPIESDTQY
TRBJ1-1	TRBV6-6	ASRDAGRLTEAF
TRBJ2-7	TRBV2	ANSNSSYEQY
TRBJ1-5	TRBV27	ASSFQGTSNQPQH
TRBJ2-1	TRBV5-6	ASSWDRAYNEQF
TRBJ2-1	TRBV27	ASSLSARGGSYNEQF
TRBJ1-2	TRBV28	ASRSGQGSFGYT
TRBJ2-2	TRBV4-1	ASRYTSGRANTGELF
TRBJ2-1	TRBV11-2	ASSSSFSYNEQF
TRBJ1-3	TRBV18	ASSPLQTGGLSIGSGNTIY
TRBJ2-1	TRBV7-2	ASSYRTGYNEQF
TRBJ2-1	TRBV5-4	ASSLDPAGGGEQF
TRBJ2-1	TRBV5-1	ASSSSGSGSNEQF
TRBJ1-4	TRBV6-6	ASSWFGQDEKLF
TRBJ2-2	TRBV5-1	ASSLGTGGANTGELF
TRBJ2-6	TRBV18	ASSLTAGGPDVASSGANVLT
TRBJ2-1	TRBV9	ASSQASGYNEQF
TRBJ2-7	TRBV28	ASSSTVGAPAP
TRBJ2-7	TRBV25-1	ASSGGPYEQY
TRBJ1-1	TRBV6-1	ASSEEVGQNTEAF
TRBJ2-5	TRBV19	ASSPAGQETQY
TRBJ2-2	TRBV10-3	AISEPPRLALF
TRBJ2-1	TRBV5-1	ASSPGGGFVGNEQF
TRBJ2-3	TRBV5-4	ASSTSITSGWQY
TRBJ2-7	TRBV19	ASSTVAGGYYEQY
TRBJ2-5	TRBV7-2	ASSLALGAGAGETQY
TRBJ1-1	TRBV12-5	ASGLVLSGGLTEAF
TRBJ2-1	TRBV2	ASGTSGRGEQF
TRBJ2-1	TRBV18	ASSLDRAYNEQF
TRBJ2-5	TRBV7-9	ASSVGQAEETQY
TRBJ2-1	TRBV6-5	ASSYVPGEYNEQF
TRBJ1-5	TRBV21-1	ASSKALTIQWGGDNRPQH
TRBJ1-1	TRBV5-1	ASSLASGTGGTEAF
TRBJ2-1	TRBV7-9	ASSPANEQF
TRBJ1-2	TRBV28	ASSGGGFGYT